This T cell receptor beta chain was retrieved from a study of memory CD4+ T cells and cytomegalovirus serostatus. The CDR3 sequence is 15 residues long. The germline V and J ends were trimmed by 8 bases and 2 bases, with 16 bases remaining between them. CDR1 ENHRY and CDR2 SYGVKD come from the germline V gene. The sort gate was single viable CD3+CD4+CD8-CD45RO+ cells for memory CD4+ T cells. The data were produced by immunoSEQ multiplex PCR, yet TCRdb's version contains in-frame clones alone and is incomplete. The sample lists approximately 53,000 clones, 65% to 85% occurring once. This clonotype was sampled from an adult in good health and CMV-seronegative. The V gene is TRBV10-3, the J gene TRBJ1-3; D perhaps matches TRBD1 (6 bases). Sequenced input: memory CD4+ T cells from blood. CDR3 amino acids: CAIVKNRAAGNTIYF. As DNA, the CDR3 is TGTGCCATCGTAAAAAACAGGGCGGCTGGAAACACCATATATTTT.